The entry below describes one T cell receptor (beta chain). Germline V gene sequence: CDR1 SEHNR, CDR2 FQNEAQ (reference sequence). This CDR3 is 11 amino acids long. With 3 bases removed from V and 14 bases from J, the gap between germline ends came to 11 bases. This entry belongs to a study of control samples from healthy donors and cancer patients. Here immunoSEQ multiplex PCR was the method, and the copy in TCRdb shows in-frame clones only, minus some. The sample yields fewer than 200,000 clones, approximately 92% seen once. Sequencing input: blood. The V gene is TRBV7-9, the J gene TRBJ2-1, with a weak D call TRBD2 (6 bases). The receptor was derived from a woman aged 55-70 years in good health. DNA of the CDR3: TGTGCCAGCAGCTTCGGGGAGGTCGAGTTCTTC. Translation gives CASSFGEVEFF.